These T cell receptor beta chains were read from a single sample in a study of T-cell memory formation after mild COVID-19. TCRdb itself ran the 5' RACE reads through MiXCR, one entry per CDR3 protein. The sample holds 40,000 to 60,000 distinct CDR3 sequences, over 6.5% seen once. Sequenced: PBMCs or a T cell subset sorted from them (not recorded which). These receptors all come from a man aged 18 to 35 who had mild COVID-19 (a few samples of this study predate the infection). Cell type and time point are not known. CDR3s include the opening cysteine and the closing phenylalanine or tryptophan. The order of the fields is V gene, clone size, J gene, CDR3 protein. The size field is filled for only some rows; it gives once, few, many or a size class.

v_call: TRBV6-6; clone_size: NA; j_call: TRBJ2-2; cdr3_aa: CASSHQNTGELFF
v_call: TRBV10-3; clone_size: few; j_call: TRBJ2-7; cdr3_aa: CAISEPFVKYEQYF
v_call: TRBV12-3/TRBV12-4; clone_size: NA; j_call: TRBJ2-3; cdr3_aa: CASSLSSGSDTQYF
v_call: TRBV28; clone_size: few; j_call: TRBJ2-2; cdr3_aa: CASTPRTGELFF
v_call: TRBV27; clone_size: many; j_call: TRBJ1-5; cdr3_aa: CASSSPRGESNQPQHF
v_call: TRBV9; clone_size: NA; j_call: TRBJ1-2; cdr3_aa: CASSAIQGNYGYTF
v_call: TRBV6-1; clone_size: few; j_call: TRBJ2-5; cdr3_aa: CASSEGGTGPQETQYF
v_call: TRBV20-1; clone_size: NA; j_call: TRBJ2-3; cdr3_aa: CSAEEGSTDTQYF
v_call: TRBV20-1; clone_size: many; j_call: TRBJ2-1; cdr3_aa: CSAGRDWTNEQFF
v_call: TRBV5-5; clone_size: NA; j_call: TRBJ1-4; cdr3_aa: CASSSRAGEGATNEKLFF
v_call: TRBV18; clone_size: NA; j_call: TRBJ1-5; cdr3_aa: CASSPSQSNQPQHF
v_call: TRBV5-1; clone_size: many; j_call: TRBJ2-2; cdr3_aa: CASSLEVGANTGELFF
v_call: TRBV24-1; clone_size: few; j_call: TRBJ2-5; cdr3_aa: CATSDFGGGRETQYF
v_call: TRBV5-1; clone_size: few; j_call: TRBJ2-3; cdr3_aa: CASSLLPSPDTQYF
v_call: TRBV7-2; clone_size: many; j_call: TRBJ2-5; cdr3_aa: CASSLGLPYVETQYF
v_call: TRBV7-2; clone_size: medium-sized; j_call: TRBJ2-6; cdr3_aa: CASSLAYLRSGANVLTF
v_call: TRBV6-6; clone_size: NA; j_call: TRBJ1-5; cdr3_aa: CASSQGDQPQHF
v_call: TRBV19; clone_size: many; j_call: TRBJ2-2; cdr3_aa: CASSESRAGELFF
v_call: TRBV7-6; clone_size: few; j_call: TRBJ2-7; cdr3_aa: CASSSYRDYEQYF
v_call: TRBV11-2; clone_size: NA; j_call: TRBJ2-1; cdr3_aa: CASSPHLAGEQFF
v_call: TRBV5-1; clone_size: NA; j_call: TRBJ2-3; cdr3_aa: CASSLLSGGPTDTQYF
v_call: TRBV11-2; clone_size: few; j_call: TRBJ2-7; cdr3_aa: CASSQRQYSYEQYF
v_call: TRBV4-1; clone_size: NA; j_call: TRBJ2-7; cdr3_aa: CASRQGTGSTYEQYF
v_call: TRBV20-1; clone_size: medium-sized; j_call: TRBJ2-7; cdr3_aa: CSARDVLAGMSYEQYF
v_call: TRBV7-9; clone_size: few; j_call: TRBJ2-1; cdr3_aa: CASGGLAGPSGEQFF
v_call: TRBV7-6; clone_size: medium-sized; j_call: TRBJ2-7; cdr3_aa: CASSSGGRARGEQYF
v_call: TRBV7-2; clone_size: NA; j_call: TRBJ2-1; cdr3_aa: CASSLLGTRSYNEQFF
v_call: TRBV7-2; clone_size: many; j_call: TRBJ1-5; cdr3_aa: CASSLGGGQPQHF
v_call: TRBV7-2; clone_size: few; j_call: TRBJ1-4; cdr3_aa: CASSLVFGRNEKLFF
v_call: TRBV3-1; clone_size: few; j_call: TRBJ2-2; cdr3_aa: CASSPQTGELFF
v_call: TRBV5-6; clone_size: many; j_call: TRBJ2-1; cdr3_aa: CASSFSRGNEQFF
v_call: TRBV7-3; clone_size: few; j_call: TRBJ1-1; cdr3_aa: CASSLTGGTLATEAFF
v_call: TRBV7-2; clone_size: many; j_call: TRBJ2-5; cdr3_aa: CASSLGFGGQETQYF
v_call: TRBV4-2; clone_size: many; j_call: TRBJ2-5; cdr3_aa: CASSPSMGSTETQYF
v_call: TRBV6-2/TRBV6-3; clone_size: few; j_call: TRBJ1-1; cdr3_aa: CASKRPSGTANTEAFF
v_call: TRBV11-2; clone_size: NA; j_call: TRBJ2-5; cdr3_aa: CASSLDPQYF
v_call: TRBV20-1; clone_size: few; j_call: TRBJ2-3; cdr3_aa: CSPWGGADTQYF
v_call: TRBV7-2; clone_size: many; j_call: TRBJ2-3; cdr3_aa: CASSLNGGTDTQYF
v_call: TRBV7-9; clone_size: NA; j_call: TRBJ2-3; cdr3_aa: CASSSPGVNTQYF
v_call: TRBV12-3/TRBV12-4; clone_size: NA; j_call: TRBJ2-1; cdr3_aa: CASSPRDFSYNEQFF
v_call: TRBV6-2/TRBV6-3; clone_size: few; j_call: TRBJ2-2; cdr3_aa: CASSYGTTNTGELFF
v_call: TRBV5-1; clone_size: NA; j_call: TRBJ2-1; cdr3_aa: CASSAGLAGGYNEQFF
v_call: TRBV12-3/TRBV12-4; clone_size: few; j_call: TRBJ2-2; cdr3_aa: CASSPTGDTGELFF
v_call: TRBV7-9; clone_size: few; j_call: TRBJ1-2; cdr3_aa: CAGNSGLRDGYTF
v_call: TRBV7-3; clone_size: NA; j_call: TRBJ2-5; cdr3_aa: CASSFAQTETQYF
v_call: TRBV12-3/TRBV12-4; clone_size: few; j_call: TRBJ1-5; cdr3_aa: CASSFQGAHQPQHF
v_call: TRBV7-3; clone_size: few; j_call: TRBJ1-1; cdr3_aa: CASSSRGGTEAFF
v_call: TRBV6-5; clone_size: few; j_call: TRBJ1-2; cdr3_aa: CASRPVGYGYTF
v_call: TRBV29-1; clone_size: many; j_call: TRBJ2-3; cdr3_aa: CSVARGEVTDTQYF
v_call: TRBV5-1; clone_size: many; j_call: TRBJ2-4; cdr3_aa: CASSLGTGKNIQYF
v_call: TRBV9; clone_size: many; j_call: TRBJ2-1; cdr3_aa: CASSVSGGYNEQFF
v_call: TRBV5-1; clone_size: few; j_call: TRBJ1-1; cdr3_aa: CASSFLTGEDSTEAFF
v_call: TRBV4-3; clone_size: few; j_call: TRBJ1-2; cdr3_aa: CASSQEVLRGYGYTF